This T cell receptor beta chain was found in a study of kidney transplant recipient with SARS-CoV-2 infection. TCRdb re-analysed the reads in MiXCR, keeping a single row per CDR3 protein. Of approximately 240,000 distinct CDR3 sequences in the sample, about 30% are singletons; the top ten hold under 9.5%. At least ten counts were recorded for this clonotype. The specimen was a blood sample, collected at baseline and on day 111 from a kidney transplant recipient. The origin of this receptor is a male patient in his thirties who had COVID-19 and was a kidney transplant recipient. Some T cells may trace back to the graft donor.

The CDR3 spells CASRLHIATVMQDTQYF. The CDR3 DNA sequence: TGTGCCAGCAGGTTGCATATAGCTACAGTCATGCAAGATACGCAGTATTTT. This chain links TRBV21-1 with TRBJ2-3. TRBV21-1 is labeled a pseudogene. This CDR3 has 17 residues.